The T cell receptor (beta chain) under discussion was sequenced for a study of cytomegalovirus exposure and HLA in healthy donors (TCRdb year 2017). For the wider study: In an earlier analysis of 587 of the donors, about 270 Gb of sequence data and 100 million or so unique TCR beta sequences from about 180 million T cells were reported. The study combined high-throughput TCR immunosequencing, statistical association of individual TCRs with disease status, and machine learning to predict cytomegalovirus infection status. Every repertoire in the discovery cohort had been generated on one and the same sequencing platform. Both class I and class II loci were covered by HLA typing, at four-digit resolution. A later analysis re-analyzed previously published TCR beta repertoires from 500 to 700 donors and added high-resolution HLA genotyping to study TCR occurrence patterns. Rather than drawing on any new phenotypic data, the later analysis identified candidate immune exposures from TCR beta sequences and the way those sequences occurred across donors. Of the 398 genotyped donors, over 70% fell in the genetic ancestry cluster associated with self-reported Caucasian donors. Donor age, sex, ethnicity and CMV serostatus were compiled alongside the repertoire data. On average, roughly 250,000 unique TCR beta nucleotide sequences were sequenced per donor among fewer than 500 genotyped donors of the cohort, with 15% to 20% of those sequences being non-productive. Typing coverage differed by locus: A, B, C, DRB1 and DQB1 were typed in roughly 620-630 donors, DQA1 in about 500, DPA1 in 606, and DPB1 in approximately 450. In a later genetic analysis, genome-wide SNP genotypes for about 55% of the roughly 670 donors were used, and that subset was treated as a discovery cohort. An earlier analysis of 587 of the donors used high-throughput TCR beta sequencing to judge whether each TCR beta V gene segment behaved as functional or pseudogenic. Besides the first cohort of roughly 700 subjects, a separate validation cohort made up of 95 to 150 different subjects was used. An early release covering 550 to 700 HLA-typed donors comprised about 300 gigabases of sequencing data and approximately 85 million unique TCR sequences. The T cell repertoires of about 700 subjects were profiled by immunosequencing and related to cytomegalovirus serostatus. The study aimed to test whether signatures of past pathogen exposure could be identified by cataloging public T cell receptors. Four to six DR-DQ haplotypes were handled as single units for association and clustering, since linkage in the cohort was strong.

This clone was counted a few times. Its specific antigen is unknown. Base qualities are not at hand, and no much larger clone is one base apart. Results and caveats for the whole study, not just this receptor: Presence/absence analyses assumed roughly uniform sequencing depth across donors, an assumption that may not hold. Most CMV-associated TCR beta chains appeared to be HLA-restricted in a later analysis, and the HLA associations seemed to be driven largely by CMV exposure. Specific HLA alleles were associated with about 17,000 TCR beta sequences at a false discovery rate of 0.05 in a later analysis. Because HLA typing was missing for some donors at each locus, association tests included only the typed subset. Because the 87-base-pair reads could not distinguish some IMGT-functional V segments, including TRBV6-2 and TRBV6-3, those segments were excluded. Strong co-occurrence of HLA alleles, especially DR and DQ, made assigning TCR associations to individual alleles difficult. A further reported finding was that TCR beta sequences accurately predicted the HLA-A and HLA-B alleles for most subjects in the first cohort. Several of the top co-occurrence clusters appeared to be linked to parvovirus B19, influenza, CMV and Epstein-Barr virus, according to a later analysis. The only immune exposure information available for the cohort was CMV serostatus. Over 15 rarely observed V segments, including chromosome 9 orphons, were excluded from the earlier analysis of some 590 of the donors because counts were too low. An earlier analysis of approximately 530 of the donors showed that most TCR beta V segments appeared in productive rearrangements either about 90% or about 30% of the time, which broadly matched IMGT annotations. A later genetic analysis associated a missense DCLRE1C variant with V-gene and J-gene trimming of TCR beta chains, and an independent cohort replicated the association. Correlated functional status among segregating V segments might be attributable to linkage disequilibrium, but an unknown experimental factor could not be ruled out. In this cohort, only TCR beta chains were sequenced, and detectable features were limited by the absence of alpha or paired-chain data. Across donors, most TCR sequences were observed very rarely, whereas some public TCRs were present in many individuals. According to the authors, the approach could potentially be generalized to other disease states and immunological phenotypes. In vitro tests confirmed that a few of the cytomegalovirus-associated TCR beta chains recognize cytomegalovirus antigens. According to a later analysis, TCR association rates differed among HLA loci, with DRB1 alleles showing the most associated TCRs and HLA-C alleles showing the fewest. In a later genetic analysis, fewer N-insertions in productive TCRs were reported among donors in an Asian-associated ancestry cluster than the 666-donor mean. The study gave a list of under 200 TCR beta chains associated with cytomegalovirus. A group of highly shared sequence variants was considered likely to be a technical artifact of the sequencing pipeline. In a later analysis, HLA-associated TCR beta chains showed more clonal expansion and lower generation probabilities than non-associated chains that were equally common. The classifier was reported to diagnose cytomegalovirus status with high specificity and sensitivity in both the original and validation cohorts.

The cohort comprised 666 healthy bone marrow donors. All cohort members were sampled while nominally healthy, although unrecorded immune exposures were likely present. The donor tested CMV seronegative and was one of the 352 seronegative cohort members. A peripheral blood sample was provided by each donor, and peripheral blood mononuclear cells were used for TCR beta sequencing. Genomic DNA extraction from the blood cell samples was performed with the Qiagen DNeasy Blood Extraction Kit. The receptor library was made with the immunoSEQ multiplex PCR assay. For the multiplex PCR, a mixture combining 60 forward primers for TCR Vbeta segments and 13 reverse primers for TCR Jbeta segments was used. Amplification of the CDR3 region of rearranged TCR beta genes was performed with a multiplex PCR assay on genomic DNA. On the Illumina HiSeq System, the amplified TCR beta libraries were sequenced as 87-base-pair reads. From the authors' description of their analysis: In a later analysis, tens of millions of unique TCR beta chains were counted across the approximately 670 repertoires, and around 10 million of these chains were shared by at least two donors. To remove PCR and sequencing errors, raw reads were error-corrected and collapsed into unique sequences using a nearest-neighbor algorithm that merged closely related sequences. To assign V, D and J gene segments, CDR3 sequences were aligned to IMGT reference sequences. Each retained sequence needed at least a six-nucleotide match to both a V gene segment and a J gene segment. Rearrangements were classified as productive when the CDR3 lacked stop codons and remained in frame with V and J, and all other rearrangements were classified as non-productive. CDR3 was defined by IMGT convention, running from the second conserved V-encoded cysteine to the conserved J-encoded phenylalanine. The earlier analysis of 587 of the donors excluded any sequence lacking an unambiguous match to a single V gene segment. An earlier analysis of a few hundred of the donors classified V segments as functional when productive rearrangements were above 56.7% and as segregating when the standard deviation between donors was above 5%. A statistical classification framework was built to diagnose cytomegalovirus status from the catalog of TCR beta chain sequences. In a later analysis, TCR nucleotide sequences were compared against IMGT/GENE-DB human TR gene sequences so that V and J genes could be assigned. The TCRdist pipeline was used in a later analysis to assign CDR3 sequences and most-parsimonious VDJ recombination scenarios. In a later analysis, each TCR beta chain was defined by its CDR3 amino acid sequence together with its V-gene family, and reads without a unique V-gene family were excluded. To address suspected cross-contamination and a sequencing artifact, a later analysis removed over 500 highly shared, low-generation-probability nucleotide sequences. In a later analysis, a clonal expansion index was calculated for each public chain from normalized within-repertoire ranks of inferred template counts. In a later analysis, generation probabilities were computed using a VDJ recombination model fitted to out-of-frame rearrangements, and the results were checked against IGoR. In a later analysis, TCR-TCR, TCR-HLA and TCR-CMV co-occurrence was scored with hypergeometric tests, and a repertoire-size bias correction was applied to TCR pairs. In a later analysis, false discovery rates were estimated by permuting HLA or CMV assignments 20 times. A later analysis grouped co-occurring TCRs with DBSCAN, adding TCRdist sequence similarity when clustering within HLA-allele-positive subsets. Repertoires with fewer than 30,000 or more than 120,000 public chains, plus five repertoires with anomalous nucleotide sharing, were excluded from co-occurrence clustering. The table comes from immuneACCESS by way of TCRdb, which keeps in-frame sequences with V and J called. Part of the clones is missing from these tables; in studies checked, under half for an unresolved V gene and the rest for unknown reasons. V, J and clone size are those of that table, while D and trimming were read from the DNA. Present in this sample are about 120,000 clones, 15% of which were seen just once. The top ten clonotypes cover 1.9% of the sample.

The germline V gene (reference sequence) sets CDR1 to SEHNR and CDR2 to FQNEAQ. The CDR3 covers 15 residues, taking in both the cysteine and the phenylalanine. Only the CDR3 region is kept as DNA, spanning 45 bases read in frame from base 1. V was cut back by 4 bases and J by 0 bases, leaving a gap of 10 bases between them. The rearranged chain carries TRBV7-9 and TRBJ1-5, and the D gene may be TRBD1, 5 bases matching. The TCR sequence derives from a woman under 30 in good health and CMV-seronegative. What was sequenced was PBMCs. Read as DNA, the sequence is TGTGCCAGCAGCTCAGGGTTAGGTAGCAATCAGCCCCAGCATTTT. This codes for CASSSGLGSNQPQHF.